These T cell receptor beta chains were read from a single sample in a study of shared clonotypes between healthy human individuals. Using immunoSEQ multiplex PCR, the repertoire was profiled, and TCRdb retains in-frame clones only, with some absent. Of 1.5 million to 2.5 million clones in the sample, about 95% were seen once. Specimen: naive CD8+ T cells sorted from blood. All receptors derive from a man between 18 and 29 years old in good health. The CDR3 runs from the conserved cysteine through the conserved F or W. Each record gives: V gene, J gene, clone size, D gene, CDR3 protein, CDR3 DNA. The D gene is left open where the match is weak. Expanded clones get a size class; other rows say once, few or many, or leave the size out.

v_gene: TRBV2; j_gene: TRBJ1-1; abundance: once; d_gene: NA; CDR3aa: CAERGTEAFF; CDR3nt: TGTGCCGAGAGGGGCACTGAAGCTTTCTTT
v_gene: TRBV6-5; j_gene: TRBJ1-2; abundance: NA; d_gene: NA; CDR3aa: CASSYDEEGYGYTF; CDR3nt: TGTGCCAGCAGTTACGACGAGGAGGGCTATGGCTACACCTTC
v_gene: TRBV27; j_gene: TRBJ2-2; abundance: NA; d_gene: NA; CDR3aa: CASSQDLLVSRGELFF; CDR3nt: TGTGCCAGCAGCCAAGACCTCCTAGTTTCCCGAGGGGAGCTGTTTTTT
v_gene: TRBV5-4; j_gene: TRBJ1-1; abundance: NA; d_gene: NA; CDR3aa: CASSLDNPTEAFF; CDR3nt: TGTGCCAGCAGCCTGGACAATCCCACTGAAGCTTTCTTT
v_gene: TRBV5-1; j_gene: TRBJ2-5; abundance: NA; d_gene: NA; CDR3aa: CASSLRWADQETQYF; CDR3nt: TGCGCCAGCAGCTTGCGATGGGCGGACCAAGAGACCCAGTACTTC
v_gene: TRBV13; j_gene: TRBJ2-7; abundance: NA; d_gene: NA; CDR3aa: CASSLAGGPDYEQYF; CDR3nt: TGTGCCAGCAGCTTAGCCGGGGGACCCGACTACGAGCAGTACTTC
v_gene: TRBV21-1; j_gene: TRBJ1-2; abundance: NA; d_gene: NA; CDR3aa: CASQGGLLYGYTF; CDR3nt: TGTGCCAGCCAAGGGGGACTCTTATATGGCTACACCTTC
v_gene: TRBV11-2; j_gene: TRBJ2-1; abundance: NA; d_gene: NA; CDR3aa: CASSRDLKEGSYNEQFF; CDR3nt: TGTGCCAGCAGCCGAGACCTTAAAGAGGGCTCCTACAATGAGCAGTTCTTC
v_gene: TRBV6-1; j_gene: TRBJ2-7; abundance: NA; d_gene: NA; CDR3aa: CASSPGGRYEQYF; CDR3nt: TGTGCCAGCAGCCCCGGGGGTCGCTACGAGCAGTACTTC
v_gene: TRBV7-9; j_gene: TRBJ2-1; abundance: NA; d_gene: TRBD2; CDR3aa: CASSLVPSGRGDEQFF; CDR3nt: TGTGCCAGCAGCTTAGTACCTAGCGGGAGGGGCGATGAGCAGTTCTTC
v_gene: TRBV29-1; j_gene: TRBJ2-1; abundance: NA; d_gene: NA; CDR3aa: CSVEAATAYNEQFF; CDR3nt: TGCAGCGTTGAAGCCGCTACAGCCTACAATGAGCAGTTCTTC
v_gene: TRBV2; j_gene: TRBJ2-7; abundance: once; d_gene: TRBD1; CDR3aa: CASSEVGRGNLEQYF; CDR3nt: TGTGCCAGCAGTGAAGTGGGCAGGGGGAATCTCGAGCAGTACTTC
v_gene: TRBV6-5; j_gene: TRBJ2-2; abundance: NA; d_gene: TRBD1; CDR3aa: CASSYLTGGTGELFF; CDR3nt: TGTGCCAGCAGTTACCTGACAGGGGGCACCGGGGAGCTGTTTTTT
v_gene: TRBV7-9; j_gene: TRBJ2-7; abundance: NA; d_gene: TRBD1; CDR3aa: CASSRTGAHEQYF; CDR3nt: TGTGCCAGCAGCCGGACAGGGGCCCACGAGCAGTACTTC
v_gene: TRBV10-3; j_gene: TRBJ2-2; abundance: NA; d_gene: NA; CDR3aa: CAIRGALDVNKPGELFF; CDR3nt: TGTGCCATCAGGGGAGCCCTGGACGTTAATAAACCCGGGGAGCTGTTTTTT
v_gene: TRBV6-5; j_gene: TRBJ1-1; abundance: NA; d_gene: NA; CDR3aa: CASSYSDTDPGAEAFF; CDR3nt: TGTGCCAGCAGTTACTCGGACACAGATCCTGGTGCTGAAGCTTTCTTT